This TCR beta chain derives from a study of T cells in localized non-small cell lung cancer. Overall study findings and caveats: In adjacent lung, a median roughly 58 of the top 100 tumor clones were found.

This table comes from immunoSEQ multiplex PCR, and its TCRdb copy is limited to in-frame clones, with some not included. The table lists more than 100,000 clones, around 90% of them singletons. To note about this clone: Its antigen is unidentified.

V was trimmed by 2 bases and J by 1 base, leaving 11 bases between them. The germline V gene encodes CDR1 SGHDT and CDR2 YYEEEE. This CDR3 is built from 15 residues. The TCR originated in a female donor over 55 with stage I lung adenocarcinoma. The genes are TRBV5-6 and TRBJ2-3, with D hard to call. The sequenced sample was peripheral blood, obtained before any cancer treatment. This CDR3 reads CASSFGGKGTDTQYF. The CDR3 DNA is TGTGCCAGCAGCTTCGGCGGAAAAGGCACAGATACGCAGTATTTT.